This T cell receptor beta chain was recorded in a study of blood T cell repertoires in COVID-19. Study at large: The United States, Italy and Spain were the sources of the acute and convalescent COVID-19 samples. The cDNA or gDNA used as material had been derived from T cells, B-cell-depleted T cells, or PBMCs.

As handled by the study authors: Amplifying reference gene primers gave estimates of nucleated cell counts. Only in-frame clones appear in the TCRdb table, and some are missing; sequencing was by immunoSEQ multiplex PCR. V, J and clone size are those of that table, while D and trimming were read from the DNA. This table has 150,000 to 180,000 clones, 78% appearing once. Germline assignment: CDR1 MNHEY and CDR2 SVGAGI. Trimming cost V 6 bases and J 2 bases; bases outside gene matches: 5. CDR3 length: 14 amino acids. The receptor's source is a man older than 75 with acute or convalescent COVID-19. The sequenced material came from peripheral blood. This chain uses TRBV6-5 with TRBJ2-3; the match to TRBD2 covers 7 bases. The CDR3 protein is CASSPGGSTDTQYF. CDR3 DNA: TGTGCCAGCAGCCCCGGGGGGTCCACAGATACGCAGTATTTT.